The present T cell receptor (beta chain) was sequenced within a study of post-analysis software for immune sequencing data. At the level of the study: The courses of disease that were included comprised relapsing-remitting, secondary progressive and progressive-relapsing multiple sclerosis. Overall study results and limits: Relative to controls, patients with multiple sclerosis showed significantly lower normalized Chao1 diversity. There were roughly five TRBV segments more frequent in patients than controls, and TRBV5-6, TRBV5-1 and TRBV20-1 were among them.

Built from TCR beta cDNA, the libraries had unique molecular identifiers in them. MiXCR was run by TCRdb on the PCR reads, yielding one entry per CDR3 protein. The profile shows 650,000 to 900,000 distinct CDR3 sequences, around 45% of them singletons. A remark on this clonotype: Its target is unknown.

The CDR3 loop spans 14 amino acids. Trimming removed 3 bases from V and 9 bases from J; junction bases left unmatched: 2. Germline V lookup: CDR1 SGHAT, CDR2 FQNNGV. Sequenced input: blood. The chain links TRBV11-2 to TRBJ1-6; the match to TRBD1 covers 10 bases. This receptor was taken from a girl aged 5-17 years with multiple sclerosis. In DNA form, the CDR3 reads TGTGCCAGCAGCTTGGGGACAGGGGCTTCACCCCTCCACTTT. This translates into CASSLGTGASPLHF.